These 9 T cell receptor beta chains share one sample of origin, sequenced in a study of tumor-infiltrating lymphocytes in primary liver carcinoma. The study co-extracted DNA and RNA from about 20-30 mg of unsorted bulk tissue. Starting material of about 480 ng total RNA yielded TCR beta cDNA via a constant-region primer. Modified slightly, ARM-PCR produced TCR beta libraries over three nested multiplex PCR rounds. The first two PCR rounds, nine to ten cycles each, used TRBV1-TRBV30 forward primers and a C-beta reverse primer. TCRdb processed the multiplex PCR reads anew with MiXCR; each CDR3 protein has one entry. The repertoire holds fewer than 85,000 distinct CDR3 sequences, 69% seen once, with around 24% in the top ten. Sequences were obtained from tumor-adjacent normal liver tissue. The source is a man in his forties with primary liver carcinoma and hepatitis B virus infection.

This clonotype was recorded at least ten times. V gene TRBV10-1 combines with J gene TRBJ2-1; 7 bases agree with TRBD1. CDR1 WNHNN and CDR2 SYGVQD come from the germline V gene (reference sequence). This CDR3 has 15 residues. Trimming at V came to 6 bases and at J to 4 bases, leaving 9 bases not matched to a gene. The CDR3 DNA is TGCGCCAGCAGCCCCGGGACAGCGGATTACAATGAGCAGTTCTTC. Encoded protein: CASSPGTADYNEQFF.

Note on this clonotype: At one of its ends the junction is not consistent with the germline gene, which may arise from a read error. The gene calls are TRBV29-1 and TRBJ1-1; D may be TRBD1 (6 bases). The germline CDR1 and CDR2 sequences are SQVTM and ANQGSEA. This CDR3 is built from 15 residues. CDR3 sequence: CSIDGGRGMRTEAFF. The CDR3 DNA is TGCAGCATTGACGGGGGGCGGGGGATGAGGACTGAAGCTTTCTTC. The full variable domain, with the rest looked up from reference TRBV29-1 and TRBJ1-1, is SAVISQKPSRDICQRGTSLTIQCQVDSQVTMMFWYRQQPGQSLTLIATANQGSEATYESGFVIDKFPISRPNLTFSTLTVSNMSPEDSSIYLCSIDGGRGMRTEAFFGQGTRLTVV.

Details on this clonotype: A read error may account for a junction end that differs from germline. This sequence joins TRBV6-5 and TRBJ2-1; the match to TRBD2 covers 7 bases. Germline assignment: CDR1 MNHEY and CDR2 SVGAGI. This CDR3 has 15 amino acids. CDR3 sequence reads: CATSYSTSSHNEQFF. CDR3 nucleotide sequence: TGTGCCACCAGTTACTCGACTAGCAGTCACAATGAGCAGTTCTTC.

Points on this clonotype: At one end, the junction sequence differs from germline, possibly due to a read error. The gene calls are TRBV4-2 and TRBJ2-3, with TRBD2 matching over 7 bases. The CDR3 covers 16 residues. Germline V gene lookup returns CDR1 LGHNA and CDR2 YNFKEQ. The chain's CDR3 is CASSRELAPRTDMQYF. DNA of the CDR3: TGTGCCAGCAGCCGAGAACTAGCGCCACGCACAGATATGCAGTATTTT.

Comments on this clonotype: A much larger clonotype is one base distant, so this may be a read error. The chain combines TRBV28 with TRBJ2-5, with a weak D call TRBD2 (5 bases). Germline CDR1 is MDHEN and CDR2 is SYDVKM. CDR3 length: 11 amino acids. CDR3 nucleotide sequence: TGTACCAGCATCCGCGGGGAGACCCAGTACTTC. Translation: CTSIRGETQYF.

This clonotype was detected only once. At one boundary the junction diverges from the germline segment, which might be a read error. The rearrangement joins TRBV4-2 to TRBJ2-5, with 7 bases lining up with TRBD2. Germline CDR1 is LGHNA and CDR2 is YNFKEQ. CDR3 length: 16 amino acids. The DNA for the CDR3 is TGTGACAGCAGCCAAGATTTGGTGGGAGGGAAAGAGACCCAGTATTTC. This translates into CDSSQDLVGGKETQYF.

V is TRBV6-1 and J is TRBJ2-7, with D tentatively TRBD2 (5 bases). There are 15 residues in the CDR3. From germline, CDR1 is MNHNS and CDR2 SASEGT. V was cut by 8 bases and J by 0 bases, with 17 bases left in between. CDR3 protein: CASGLGSSSSYEQYF. The CDR3 DNA is TGTGCCAGCGGCCTGGGGAGCAGTAGCTCCTACGAGCAGTACTTC.

Remarks on this clonotype: An end of the junction does not agree with germline; a read error may underlie this. The chain is built from TRBV11-2 and TRBJ2-1; the match to TRBD1 covers 11 bases. CDR1 and CDR2 from the germline V gene are SGHAT and FQNNGV. The CDR3 is 13 residues long. This CDR3 reads CISSFRTGGEPFF. Written as DNA, the CDR3 is TGTATCAGCAGCTTTAGGACAGGGGGCGAGCCGTTCTTC.

This clonotype was recorded only once. One end of the junction is discordant with germline, which a read error may explain. The V gene is TRBV6-1, the J gene TRBJ2-4; 8 nucleotides match TRBD1. Germline V CDR1 and CDR2: MNHNS, SASEGT. This CDR3 has 16 amino acids. The CDR3 spells CASSATGGLGKNIQYF. The DNA for the CDR3 is TGTGCTAGCAGTGCCACAGGGGGGTTAGGCAAAAACATTCAGTACTTC.